This T cell receptor (beta chain) was obtained from a study of identical twins. TCRdb recomputed calls from the 5' RACE reads with MiXCR, one row per CDR3 protein. The data hold 500,000 to 700,000 distinct CDR3 sequences, with just over 7% observed a single time. General study findings and limits: In zero-insertion analyses, partial confounding could arise from invariant MAIT and iNKT cells.

Germline V CDR1 and CDR2: SGHAT, FQNNGV. CDR3 size: 17 residues. V was clipped by 0 bases and J by 9 bases; unmatched bases: 8. This clonotype was recorded a few times. Antigen unknown. These data were also reused for a study on yellow fever vaccine responses in identical twins.

This chain connects TRBV11-2 to TRBJ2-7, with TRBD2 matching 16 bases. Sample: PBMCs. This TCR was recovered from a woman between 18 and 29 years old in good health. For the CDR3, the DNA is TGTGCCAGCAGCTTAGACCCCGGGACTAGCGGGAGGGCCCGGCAGTACTTC. Translated: CASSLDPGTSGRARQYF.